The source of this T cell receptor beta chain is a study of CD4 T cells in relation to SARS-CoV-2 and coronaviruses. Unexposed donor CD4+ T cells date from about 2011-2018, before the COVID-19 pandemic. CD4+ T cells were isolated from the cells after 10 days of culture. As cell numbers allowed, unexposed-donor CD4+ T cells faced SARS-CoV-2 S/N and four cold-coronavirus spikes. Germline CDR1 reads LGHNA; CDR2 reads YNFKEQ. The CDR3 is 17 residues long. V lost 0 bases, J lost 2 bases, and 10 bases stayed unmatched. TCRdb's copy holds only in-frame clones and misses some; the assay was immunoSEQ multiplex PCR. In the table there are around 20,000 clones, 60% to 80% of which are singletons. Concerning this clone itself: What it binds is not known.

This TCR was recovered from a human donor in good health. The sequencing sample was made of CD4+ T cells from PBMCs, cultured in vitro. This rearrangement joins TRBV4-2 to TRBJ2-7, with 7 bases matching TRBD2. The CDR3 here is CASSQDKGTGGTYEQYF. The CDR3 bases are TGTGCCAGCAGCCAAGATAAAGGAACGGGAGGCACCTACGAGCAGTACTTC.